This TCR beta chain came from a study of T cell responses to AZD1222 COVID-19 vaccine. The germline V gene has CDR1 SGHTA and CDR2 FQGTGA. The CDR3 extends over 15 amino acids. V was trimmed by 5 bases and J by 0 bases, leaving 12 bases between them. Repertoires were generated with immunoSEQ multiplex PCR, while TCRdb's copy carries only in-frame clones and drops some. The data contain about 78,000 clones, roughly 86% of them singletons. This clone was seen once. No antigen is known for it. Study-level findings and limits: Donors were chiefly white British, with a greater number of females, and clonal diversity was perhaps underestimated. Spike was spanned by vaccine-associated CD4 TCRs, with dominance at 160-218 and 743-854.

The chain recombines TRBV7-3 with TRBJ2-3, with D perhaps matching TRBD1 (6 bases). The input for sequencing was peripheral blood, taken on day 0 of MenACWY control vaccination. This clonotype originated in an adult in good health. The CDR3 here is CASSPLGQSTDTQYF. The DNA of the CDR3 is TGTGCCAGCAGCCCCTTGGGACAAAGCACAGATACGCAGTATTTT.